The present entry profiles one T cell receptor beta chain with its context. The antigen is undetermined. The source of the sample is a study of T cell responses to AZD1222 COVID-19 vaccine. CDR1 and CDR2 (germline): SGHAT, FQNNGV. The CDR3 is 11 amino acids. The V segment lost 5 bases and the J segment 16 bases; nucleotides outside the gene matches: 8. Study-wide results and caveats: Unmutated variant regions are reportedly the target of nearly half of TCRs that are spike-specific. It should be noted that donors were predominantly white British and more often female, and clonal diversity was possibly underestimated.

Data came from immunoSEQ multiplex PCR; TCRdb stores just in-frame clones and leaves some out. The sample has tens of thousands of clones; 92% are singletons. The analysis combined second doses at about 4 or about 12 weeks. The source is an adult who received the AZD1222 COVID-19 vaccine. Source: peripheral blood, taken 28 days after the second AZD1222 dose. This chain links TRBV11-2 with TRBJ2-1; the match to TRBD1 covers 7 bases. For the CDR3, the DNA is TGTGCCAGCAGCACCGGGACAGTGCGATTCTTC. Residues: CASSTGTVRFF. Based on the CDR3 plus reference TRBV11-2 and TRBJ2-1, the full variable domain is EAGVAQSPRYKIIEKRQSVAFWCNPISGHATLYWYQQILGQGPKLLIQFQNNGVVDDSQLPKDRFSAERLKGVDSTLKIQPAKLEDSAVYLCASSTGTVRFFGPGTRLTVL.